These 25 T cell receptor beta chains share one sample of origin, sequenced in a study of OX40 agonist ivuxolimab in advanced cancers. The protocol was immunoSEQ multiplex PCR, while the TCRdb copy is restricted to in-frame clones and leaves out a portion. This table holds approximately 94,000 clones, approximately 90% found once. Sample: CD4+ or CD8+ T cells sorted from blood, taken in a trial of the OX40 agonist ivuxolimab. These receptors were collected from an adult with an advanced solid tumor such as melanoma, head and neck, liver or kidney cancer.

The chain employs TRBV18 and TRBJ2-5, with 7 nucleotides matching TRBD2. CDR3 length: 15 residues. V shed 2 bases and J 4 bases; nucleotides not matched to a gene: 7. Germline V gene sequence: CDR1 KGHSH, CDR2 LQKENI. Written as DNA, the CDR3 is TGTGCCAGCTCACCAATTCGGGGGGAAGGAGAGACCCAGTACTTC. It is translated as CASSPIRGEGETQYF.

The gene calls are TRBV4-2 and TRBJ2-1, with 15 bases identical to TRBD2. CDR1 and CDR2 (germline): LGHNA, YNFKEQ. J lost 7 bases, V lost 2 bases, and 3 bases had no gene match. The CDR3 extends over 16 amino acids. In DNA, the CDR3 is TGTGCCAGCAGCCAACCCGGGACTAGCGGGGGGAATGAGCAGTTCTTC. Translation gives CASSQPGTSGGNEQFF.

The rearrangement uses TRBV5-1 and TRBJ2-7; D is possibly TRBD1 (6 bases). The CDR3 covers 13 residues. Germline V gene data show CDR1 as SGHRS and CDR2 as YFSETQ. V dropped 4 bases and J dropped 1 base, with 9 bases sitting between them. The CDR3 loop is CASSPTGSYEQYF. Here the CDR3 DNA reads TGCGCCAGCAGCCCGACAGGATCCTACGAGCAGTACTTC.

The rearrangement uses TRBV7-6 and TRBJ2-5, with 10 bases matching TRBD2. Germline CDR1 is SGHVS and CDR2 is FNYEAQ. This CDR3 region has 17 residues. With 3 bases clipped from V and 2 bases from J, the junction kept 9 bases outside the gene matches. The CDR3 loop is CASSFSGLAGVQETQYF. Written as DNA, the CDR3 is TGTGCCAGCAGCTTTAGTGGGCTAGCGGGAGTGCAAGAGACCCAGTACTTC.

CDR3 sequence reads: CASSRLAGSYEQYF. CDR3 sequence (DNA): TGTGCCAGCAGCCGACTAGCGGGTTCCTACGAGCAGTACTTC. This chain links TRBV7-2 with TRBJ2-7, with 10 bases aligning to TRBD2. The length of the CDR3 is 14 residues. The junction had 2 bases not matched to a gene; V was cut back by 5 bases and J by 1 base. CDR1 SGHTA and CDR2 FQGNSA come from the germline V gene.

This clone was recorded only once. V and J are TRBV5-6 and TRBJ2-5; no clear D. Trimming cost V 1 base and J 0 bases, with 7 bases left between them. Germline-derived CDR1 and CDR2 are SGHDT and YYEEEE. The CDR3 is made up of 14 amino acids. CDR3 bases: TGTGCCAGCAGCTTGTTAGGGTACCAAGAGACCCAGTACTTC. Translated, it gives CASSLLGYQETQYF.

This chain joins TRBV7-9 and TRBJ2-1; 8 bases agree with TRBD2. The CDR3 extends over 17 amino acids. CDR1 and CDR2 from the germline V gene are SEHNR and FQNEAQ (reference sequence). Trimming cost V 7 bases and J 4 bases; bases outside gene matches: 15. In DNA, the CDR3 is TGTGCCAGCACTCCGGCTAAGGCTAGCGGGCTTTACAATGAGCAGTTCTTC. It codes for CASTPAKASGLYNEQFF.

The J gene is TRBJ1-2, the V gene TRBV11-2; D not certain. The germline V and J ends were trimmed by 5 bases and 6 bases, with 13 bases remaining between them. The CDR3 spans 13 residues. Per germline, CDR1 SGHAT and CDR2 FQNNGV. The CDR3 region is CASSGRKRDGYTF. The CDR3 DNA sequence: TGTGCCAGCAGCGGCAGGAAGCGCGATGGCTACACCTTC. Looking up the rest from reference TRBV11-2 and TRBJ1-2 gives the full variable domain: EAGVAQSPRYKIIEKRQSVAFWCNPISGHATLYWYQQILGQGPKLLIQFQNNGVVDDSQLPKDRFSAERLKGVDSTLKIQPAKLEDSAVYLCASSGRKRDGYTFGSGTRLTVV.

This clone was detected once. The chain employs TRBV19 and TRBJ2-1; 9 positions match TRBD2. The CDR3 spans 17 residues. Germline CDR1 and CDR2: LNHDA and SQIVND (reference sequence). V was clipped by 4 bases and J by 4 bases; unmatched bases: 11. The CDR3 sequence is CASSKSGSGSRYNEQFF. The CDR3 DNA follows: TGTGCCAGTAGTAAGTCGGGTAGCGGGAGTCGGTACAATGAGCAGTTCTTC.

The count of this clone is one. This rearrangement joins TRBV7-9 to TRBJ2-5, with 7 bases identical to TRBD1. Trimming at V came to 1 base and at J to 5 bases, leaving 4 bases not matched to a gene. The germline V gene has CDR1 SEHNR and CDR2 FQNEAQ (reference sequence). The CDR3 loop spans 14 amino acids. CDR3 sequence reads: CASSLEGAAETQYF. The DNA of the CDR3 is TGTGCCAGCAGCTTAGAGGGGGCCGCGGAGACCCAGTACTTC.

This clone is a singleton in its sample. The CDR3 sequence is CAAAGANVLTF. The CDR3 DNA is TGTGCCGCCGCTGGGGCCAACGTCCTGACTTTC. The chain links TRBV10-3 to TRBJ2-6, with D unresolved. Germline lookup yields CDR1 ENHRY and CDR2 SYGVKD. V was cut by 11 bases and J by 2 bases, with 4 bases left in between. CDR3 size: 11 residues.

V and J are TRBV6-5 and TRBJ1-1; TRBD1 aligns across 9 bases. Losses at the gene ends were 6 bases for V and 0 bases for J; bases not matched to a gene: 5. The length of the CDR3 is 15 residues. Germline-derived CDR1 and CDR2 are MNHEY and SVGAGI. The CDR3 loop reads CASRGTGKMNTEAFF. The CDR3 nucleotides read TGTGCCAGCAGGGGGACAGGGAAGATGAACACTGAAGCTTTCTTT.

V is TRBV5-1 and J is TRBJ2-3, with D tentatively TRBD1 or TRBD2 (6 bases each). In germline, CDR1 is SGHRS, CDR2 YFSETQ. V was clipped by 4 bases and J by 0 bases, with 12 bases between them. The CDR3 is made up of 15 amino acids. CDR3 nucleotides: TGCGCCAGCAGCCCCGGGGGCACTAGCACAGATACGCAGTATTTT. Its translation: CASSPGGTSTDTQYF.

The rearrangement joins TRBV15 to TRBJ2-1; 7 bases fit TRBD2. V lost 5 bases to trimming and J lost 3 bases; unmatched junction nucleotides: 10. CDR3 length equals 16 residues. Germline CDR1 reads LNHNV; CDR2 reads YYDKDF (reference sequence). CDR3 sequence: CATSSTRAGHYNEQFF. CDR3 DNA: TGTGCCACCAGCTCAACTAGAGCGGGGCACTACAATGAGCAGTTCTTC.

The V call is TRBV4-1, the J call TRBJ2-5; D gene ambiguous. The CDR3 covers 14 residues. Between the trimmed V and J ends, which lost 3 bases and 1 base, there was a span of 9 bases. Germline V lookup: CDR1 MGHRA, CDR2 YSYEKL. The CDR3 sequence is CASSHSSLQETQYF. In nucleotides, the CDR3 is TGCGCCAGCAGCCATTCTTCCCTCCAAGAGACCCAGTACTTC.

The J gene is TRBJ2-7, the V gene TRBV21-1; TRBD1, the table's D call, was not compared with the DNA. TRBV21-1 is shown as a pseudogene. The CDR3 sequence is 15 residues long. The CDR3 loop reads CASSKEGRVWEEQYF. CDR3 bases: TGTGCCAGCAGCAAAGAAGGCAGGGTATGGGAAGAGCAGTACTTC.

V gene TRBV15 combines with J gene TRBJ2-1; perhaps TRBD2 as D (6 bases). There are 15 residues in the CDR3. V dropped 0 bases and J dropped 7 bases, with 13 bases sitting between them. The germline V gene encodes CDR1 LNHNV and CDR2 YYDKDF (reference sequence). The CDR3 region has the DNA TGTGCCACCAGCAGAGAACTAGCCAGTTTTAATGAGCAGTTCTTC. This gives the protein CATSRELASFNEQFF.

The rearrangement links TRBV9 to TRBJ2-1; 7 bases fit TRBD1. Germline CDR1 reads SGDLS; CDR2 reads YYNGEE. The CDR3 extends over 14 amino acids. After removal of 5 bases from V and 0 bases from J, the junction contained 2 bases not matched to a gene. The CDR3 sequence is CASSRQGSYNEQFF. The CDR3 region has the DNA TGTGCCAGCAGTAGACAGGGCTCCTACAATGAGCAGTTCTTC.

The gene calls are TRBV5-1 and TRBJ2-3; either TRBD1 or TRBD2 may supply D (5 bases each). The CDR3 consists of 12 residues. The ends were cut back, 6 bases at V and 3 bases at J, with 8 bases in the middle. The germline V gene has CDR1 SGHRS and CDR2 YFSETQ. The CDR3 loop reads CASKEGTDTQYF. In nucleotides, the CDR3 is TGCGCCAGCAAAGAGGGGACAGATACGCAGTATTTT.

The rearrangement joins TRBV9 to TRBJ2-6, with D possibly matching TRBD1 (5 bases). The CDR3 runs to 15 residues. Trimming removed 0 bases at V and 2 bases at J, with 6 bases between. In germline, CDR1 is SGDLS, CDR2 YYNGEE. CDR3 amino acids: CASSVVGAGANVLTF. The DNA of the CDR3 is TGTGCCAGCAGCGTAGTAGGGGCTGGGGCCAACGTCCTGACTTTC.

This clone appeared a single time. The chain carries TRBV4-3 and TRBJ2-5; D is undetermined. V was shortened by 0 bases and J by 5 bases, with 7 bases between the two germline ends. Germline-derived CDR1 and CDR2 are LGHNA and YSLEER. The CDR3 is 13 residues long. CDR3 amino acids: CASSQDFWETQYF. The DNA of the CDR3 is TGCGCCAGCAGCCAAGACTTCTGGGAGACCCAGTACTTC.

The chain uses TRBV12-5 and TRBJ1-1; D is uncertain. Trimming stripped 1 base from V and 3 bases from J, with 3 bases between. There are 12 residues in the CDR3. From germline, CDR1 is LGHNT and CDR2 FRNRAP. The CDR3 nucleotides are TGTGCTAGTGGTTTGGACCACACTGAAGCTTTCTTT. This codes for CASGLDHTEAFF. Drawing the rest from reference TRBV12-5 and TRBJ1-1, the complete variable domain is DARVTQTPRHKVTEMGQEVTMRCQPILGHNTVFWYRQTMMQGLELLAYFRNRAPLDDSGMPKDRFSAEMPDATLATLKIQPSEPRDSAVYFCASGLDHTEAFFGQGTRLTVV.

The V call is TRBV15, the J call TRBJ2-3; D unresolved. The CDR3 is 12 residues long. The V end lost 4 bases, the J end lost 4 bases, and 6 bases lay between the germline ends. CDR1 and CDR2 from the germline V gene are LNHNV and YYDKDF (reference sequence). The CDR3 loop reads CATSTRSDTQYF. The CDR3 nucleotides are TGTGCCACCAGCACCCGATCAGATACGCAGTATTTT.

The chain links TRBV4-2 to TRBJ2-7, with a tentative D call TRBD2 (6 bases). The CDR3 runs to 13 residues. CDR1 is LGHNA and CDR2 is YNFKEQ in the germline V gene. Trimming shortened V by 6 bases and J by 6 bases, and 15 bases separated the two germline ends. CDR3 nucleotide sequence: TGTGCCAGCAGGGCGGGGCTATGGGGCGAGCAGTACTTC. Its protein product is CASRAGLWGEQYF.

The chain couples TRBV4-2 to TRBJ1-3; tentatively, D is TRBD1 (5 bases). Germline CDR1 LGHNA, CDR2 YNFKEQ. V gave up 4 bases and J gave up 2 bases, with 24 bases separating them. The CDR3 covers 19 residues. CDR3 in DNA: TGTGCCAGCAGCCCAGACCCAACTGGGACCCTAGCCCCTGGAAACACCATATATTTT. This codes for CASSPDPTGTLAPGNTIYF.